This T cell receptor (beta chain) was sequenced for a study of lymphopenia after photon versus proton radiotherapy. General study results and limits: Oligoclonal CD8+ Temra expansion after nadir drove photon patients' diversity drop. Photon-treated patients lost naive T cells and TCR diversity; proton-treated stayed stable.

In germline, CDR1 is MNHNS, CDR2 SASEGT. The CDR3 has 12 residues. Trimming left V 11 bases short and J 3 bases short, with 13 bases between. As for this clone: Its target is unknown.

Profiled with immunoSEQ multiplex PCR; TCRdb holds only in-frame clones, not every one. The table lists 15,000 to 20,000 clones, more than 65% of them singletons. This chain uses TRBV6-1 with TRBJ1-2; TRBD1 is a possible D gene (5 bases). This receptor was obtained from a man between 65 and 80 years old with pancreatic cancer. Specimen: peripheral blood, collected from a patient treated with proton-based radiotherapy. CDR3 nucleotide sequence: TGTGCCGGGGGTCAGGGTTACTATGGCTACACCTTC. Its protein product is CAGGQGYYGYTF.